This passage covers 18 T cell receptor beta chains from one sample sequenced in a study of beta chain features in type 1 diabetes. Findings and caveats of the study: A moderate, significant TCRB CDR3 shortening appeared in type 1 diabetes across four CD4+ subsets.

Of the isolated RNA, all was reverse transcribed, and so the sequenced material was expressed TCRB transcripts. Only in-frame clones appear in the TCRdb table, and some are missing; sequencing was by immunoSEQ multiplex PCR. The repertoire includes some 120,000 clones, 15% to 20% of them detected once, and 2.6% sits in the top ten. These receptors have no known antigen. Sequenced: central memory CD4+ T cells from blood. These receptors originate from a man aged 18 to 30 with type 1 diabetes.

The rearrangement uses TRBV29-1 and TRBJ1-2; no reliable D call. V lost 5 bases and J 4 bases, leaving 11 bases between the germline ends. The CDR3 has 12 residues. Germline V CDR1 and CDR2: SQVTM, ANQGSEA. CDR3 nucleotides: TGCAGCGTTCGGGGATTGGCCTATGGCTACACCTTC. Its translation is CSVRGLAYGYTF.

This clone was seen many times. This chain links TRBV6-5 with TRBJ2-6; D unresolved. The CDR3 length is 13 residues. Germline CDR1 MNHEY, CDR2 SVGAGI. The V gene lost 6 bases and the J gene lost 1 base, with 4 bases spanning the gap. This chain's CDR3 is CASRESGANVLTF. The CDR3 nucleotides are TGTGCCAGCAGGGAATCTGGGGCCAACGTCCTGACTTTC.

CDR3 loop: CASSRAFFVLNVLTF. The CDR3, as DNA: TGCGCCAGCAGTCGGGCTTTTTTTGTCCTTAACGTCCTGACTTTC. V and J are TRBV23-1 and TRBJ2-6; the D is unclear. TRBV23-1 is an ORF; its function is uncertain. V was shortened by 4 bases and J by 10 bases, with 17 bases between the two germline ends. This CDR3 region has 15 residues.

This clone has more than one count but fewer than ten. This chain links TRBV14 with TRBJ2-2; D not resolved. Trimming removed 3 bases at V and 3 bases at J, with 2 bases between. The CDR3 runs 12 residues. Germline CDR1 is SGHDN and CDR2 is FVKESK. This CDR3 reads CASSQYTGELFF. The CDR3 nucleotides are TGTGCCAGCAGCCAGTACACCGGGGAGCTGTTTTTT.

The CDR3 here is CASSLEGQNYGYTF. CDR3 in DNA: TGTGCCAGCAGCTTAGAGGGACAGAACTATGGCTACACCTTC. The chain is built from TRBV7-9 and TRBJ1-2, with 7 nucleotides matching TRBD1. The CDR3 is made up of 14 amino acids. Germline loops: CDR1 SEHNR, CDR2 FQNEAQ (reference sequence). J gave up 2 bases and V 1 base, and 1 base lay outside the gene matches.

Only a few counts were recorded for this clone. Different DNA sequences within this sample yield the same CDR3. CDR3 bases: TGTGCCTGGAGCACTGGGGAGACCCAGTACTTC. This codes for CAWSTGETQYF. The chain combines TRBV30 with TRBJ2-5; D remains ambiguous. This CDR3 has 11 amino acids. Trimming removed 3 bases at V and 5 bases at J, with 7 bases between. In germline, CDR1 is GTSNPN, CDR2 SVGIG (reference sequence).

Only a few counts were recorded for this clone. The V gene is TRBV5-1, the J gene TRBJ2-2; TRBD2 might be the D (5 bases). This CDR3 is 15 amino acids long. V was pared by 0 bases and J by 5 bases, with 11 bases between. Germline CDR1 reads SGHRS; CDR2 reads YFSETQ. This CDR3 is CASSLAGEGTGELFF. The CDR3 DNA is TGCGCCAGCAGCTTGGCCGGAGAGGGAACCGGGGAGCTGTTTTTT. Full variable domain (missing parts from reference TRBV5-1 and TRBJ2-2): KAGVTQTPRYLIKTRGQQVTLSCSPISGHRSVSWYQQTPGQGLQFLFEYFSETQRNKGNFPGRFSGRQFSNSRSEMNVSTLELGDSALYLCASSLAGEGTGELFFGEGSRLTVL.

This clone was found a few times. J is TRBJ1-4 and V is TRBV27, with 8 bases matching TRBD1. Germline CDR1 and CDR2: MNHEY and SMNVEV (reference sequence). The CDR3 contains 14 residues. Trimming took 5 bases from V and 7 from J; bases not matched to a gene: 6. DNA of the CDR3: TGTGCCAGCAGTCCTGGACAGGGAGCTGAAAAACTGTTTTTT. It codes for CASSPGQGAEKLFF.

This chain connects TRBV29-1 to TRBJ2-2; D ambiguous. Per germline, CDR1 SQVTM and CDR2 ANQGSEA. CDR3 length: 15 residues. Trimming left V 4 bases short and J 2 bases short, with 14 bases between. The CDR3 region is CSVVGGPSNTGELFF. The CDR3 nucleotides are TGCAGCGTTGTCGGTGGACCTTCCAACACCGGGGAGCTGTTTTTT.

At least ten counts were recorded for this clone. The gene calls are TRBV18 and TRBJ2-6; D ambiguous. The CDR3 length is 15 residues. Per the germline V gene, CDR1 is KGHSH and CDR2 is LQKENI. V dropped 5 bases and J dropped 1 base, with 9 bases sitting between them. Here the CDR3 DNA reads TGTGCCAGCTCATCAACACAGTCTGGGGCCAACGTCCTGACTTTC. This gives the protein CASSSTQSGANVLTF.

The rearrangement joins TRBV5-1 to TRBJ2-1, with D possibly TRBD2 on 7 matching bases. CDR1 and CDR2 (germline): SGHRS, YFSETQ. V lost 1 base, J lost 7 bases, and 15 bases lay in between. The CDR3 sequence is 15 residues long. Written as DNA, the CDR3 is TGCGCCAGCAGCTTGTACGGGGGGCCGTGGAATGAGCAGTTCTTC. This codes for CASSLYGGPWNEQFF. The full variable domain, completed using reference TRBV5-1 and TRBJ2-1, is KAGVTQTPRYLIKTRGQQVTLSCSPISGHRSVSWYQQTPGQGLQFLFEYFSETQRNKGNFPGRFSGRQFSNSRSEMNVSTLELGDSALYLCASSLYGGPWNEQFFGPGTRLTVL.

This chain connects TRBV10-3 to TRBJ1-2; TRBD1 agrees at 8 bases. The CDR3 runs to 12 residues. J lost 3 bases, V lost 9 bases, and 3 bases had no gene match. Per germline, CDR1 ENHRY and CDR2 SYGVKD. The CDR3 region has the DNA TGTGCCATTACGACAGGGGACTATGGCTACACCTTC. Protein product: CAITTGDYGYTF.

In this sample, this clone turned up many times. The chain uses TRBV2 and TRBJ2-5; D is possibly TRBD2 (5 bases). CDR3 size: 12 residues. Deletions cut 8 bases from V and 5 bases from J, with 12 bases between. Germline V gene data show CDR1 as SNHLY and CDR2 as FYNNEI. CDR3 residues: CASLARGETQYF. CDR3 coding DNA: TGTGCCAGCTTAGCTAGAGGGGAGACCCAGTACTTC.

This clone was seen only a few times. V is TRBV18 and J is TRBJ2-5; D is possibly TRBD1 (6 bases). The end of the DNA is better explained by TRBJ2-7, so the J call may be wrong. The CDR3 totals 13 residues. The V gene's germline CDR1 is KGHSH and CDR2 LQKENI. CDR3 region: CASSPPDSFEQYF. DNA for the CDR3: TGTGCCAGCTCACCACCGGACAGTTTCGAGCAGTACTTC.

This clone has just a few counts. CDR3 loop: CASSPKGAYTEAFF. The CDR3 DNA reads as TGTGCCAGCAGTCCAAAGGGGGCTTACACTGAAGCTTTCTTT. This rearrangement joins TRBV7-9 to TRBJ1-1; the match to TRBD1 covers 7 bases. Germline lookup yields CDR1 SEHNR and CDR2 FQNEAQ (reference sequence). V lost 6 bases, J lost 3 bases, and 7 bases stayed unmatched. CDR3 length: 14 amino acids.

This clone was seen ten or more times. The chain employs TRBV4-3 and TRBJ2-3, with D tentatively TRBD1 (6 bases). Per the germline V gene, CDR1 is LGHNA and CDR2 is YSLEER. The CDR3 runs to 16 residues. Trimming removed 1 base from V and 1 base from J, with 12 bases in between. CDR3: CASSQGGQRGTDTQYF. DNA for the CDR3: TGCGCCAGCAGCCAAGGCGGACAGAGGGGCACAGATACGCAGTATTTT.

This clone was picked up a small number of times. The V and J genes are TRBV5-1 and TRBJ1-2; D is undetermined. Trimming took 0 bases from V and 2 from J, leaving 8 bases between them. Per germline, CDR1 SGHRS and CDR2 YFSETQ. The CDR3 is 14 residues long. The CDR3 DNA follows: TGCGCCAGCAGCTTGGGATTAGGGAACTATGGCTACACCTTC. Translating gives CASSLGLGNYGYTF.

The sample holds a few counts of this clone. The rearrangement links TRBV5-5 to TRBJ2-3; D gene ambiguous. Per germline, CDR1 SGHKS and CDR2 YYEKEE (reference sequence). Trimming shortened V by 3 bases and J by 6 bases, and 11 bases separated the two germline ends. The CDR3 contains 13 residues. For the CDR3, the DNA is TGTGCCAGCAGCTCCGTATCCGAGGATACGCAGTATTTT. This codes for CASSSVSEDTQYF.